Below, 27 T cell receptor beta chains from the same sample are listed, as sequenced in a study of memory CD4+ T cells and cytomegalovirus serostatus. Sequencing used immunoSEQ multiplex PCR; TCRdb keeps in-frame clones, though not all of them. The sample consists of approximately 46,000 clones, roughly four fifths of them appearing once. Single viable CD3+CD4+CD8-CD45RO+ cells were sorted as the memory CD4+ T cells. The source material was memory CD4+ T cells from blood. The receptors stem from an adult in good health and CMV-seropositive.

This clone was counted only a few times. This chain connects TRBV6-1 to TRBJ2-2; 9 nucleotides match TRBD2. CDR3 length equals 14 residues. V was pared by 11 bases and J by 1 base, with 5 bases of the junction left unmatched. Germline V gives CDR1 MNHNS, CDR2 SASEGT. In DNA form, the CDR3 reads TGTGCCGGAAGAGCGGGGGGGAACACCGGGGAGCTGTTTTTT. This translates into CAGRAGGNTGELFF.

The chain recombines TRBV5-4 with TRBJ2-7; 10 bases line up with TRBD1. This CDR3 spans 15 amino acids. The germline V gene has CDR1 SGHNT and CDR2 YYREEE (reference sequence). V was pared by 4 bases and J by 7 bases, with 11 bases of the junction left unmatched. The DNA of the CDR3 is TGTGCCAGCAGCCGCCCGCTTGGACAGGGGGGAGAGCAGTACTTC. Its protein is CASSRPLGQGGEQYF. Drawing the rest from reference TRBV5-4 and TRBJ2-7, the complete variable domain is ETGVTQSPTHLIKTRGQQVTLRCSSQSGHNTVSWYQQALGQGPQFIFQYYREEENGRGNFPPRFSGLQFPNYSSELNVNALELDDSALYLCASSRPLGQGGEQYFGPGTRLTVT.

This clone was seen more than once but under ten times. The chain carries TRBV2 and TRBJ2-2; 8 bases fit TRBD2. V lost 6 bases to trimming and J lost 1 base; unmatched junction nucleotides: 1. The CDR3 is 14 residues long. CDR1 SNHLY and CDR2 FYNNEI come from the germline V gene. CDR3 nucleotides: TGTGCCAGCAGACTAGCGGTGAACACCGGGGAGCTGTTTTTT. It translates to CASRLAVNTGELFF.

The chain links TRBV18 to TRBJ1-1; D call uncertain. Trimming cost V 4 bases and J 0 bases, with 6 bases left between them. This CDR3 comprises 13 residues. Looked up from germline, CDR1 is KGHSH and CDR2 is LQKENI. The CDR3 here is CASSQDVNTEAFF. In nucleotides, the CDR3 is TGTGCCAGCTCACAGGACGTGAACACTGAAGCTTTCTTT.

The chain links TRBV6-1 to TRBJ1-2, with unresolved D. V dropped 1 base and J dropped 4 bases, with 7 bases sitting between them. The CDR3 loop spans 13 amino acids. The germline V gene has CDR1 MNHNS and CDR2 SASEGT. The DNA of the CDR3 is TGTGCCAGCAGTGAAGGGTCCGTCTATGGCTACACCTTC. Protein product: CASSEGSVYGYTF.

The chain combines TRBV5-6 with TRBJ1-1; D uncertain. The CDR3 runs 14 residues. V lost 0 bases to trimming and J lost 0 bases, with 6 bases between them. Germline loops: CDR1 SGHDT, CDR2 YYEEEE. The CDR3 DNA follows: TGTGCCAGCAGCTTGGGCGTGCTGAACACTGAAGCTTTCTTT. Amino acid sequence: CASSLGVLNTEAFF.

This clone has just a few counts. The chain is built from TRBV2 and TRBJ2-6; D not resolved. The CDR3 is made up of 16 amino acids. CDR1 SNHLY and CDR2 FYNNEI come from the germline V gene. Trimming left V 4 bases short and J 0 bases short, with 10 bases between. The CDR3 region has the DNA TGTGCCAGCAGTGGTGAAGGGATCTCTGGGGCCAACGTCCTGACTTTC. Translation gives CASSGEGISGANVLTF.

The chain couples TRBV6-5 to TRBJ2-5; D might be TRBD1 or TRBD2, each matching 6 bases. Germline V gene lookup returns CDR1 MNHEY and CDR2 SVGAGI. CDR3 length: 16 amino acids. With 0 bases removed from V and 2 bases from J, the gap between germline ends came to 13 bases. Here the CDR3 DNA reads TGTGCCAGCAGTTACTCGAGGGGGGCACGACAAGAGACCCAGTACTTC. Translating it yields CASSYSRGARQETQYF.

The chain employs TRBV19 and TRBJ2-5; TRBD2 might be the D (7 bases). From germline, CDR1 is LNHDA and CDR2 SQIVND (reference sequence). With 0 bases removed from V and 2 bases from J, the gap between germline ends came to 16 bases. The CDR3 spans 17 residues. CDR3 sequence: CASSIDYEGGLQETQYF. Written as DNA, the CDR3 is TGTGCCAGTAGTATAGATTACGAGGGGGGACTACAAGAGACCCAGTACTTC.

The chain couples TRBV28 to TRBJ1-2, with 12 bases aligning to TRBD1. Per the germline V gene, CDR1 is MDHEN and CDR2 is SYDVKM. With V trimmed by 6 bases and J by 4 bases, 6 bases remained unmatched. The CDR3 spans 15 residues. DNA for the CDR3: TGTGCCAGCAGCGGGACAGGGGGCGATATCTATGGCTACACCTTC. Its translation is CASSGTGGDIYGYTF.

This chain links TRBV5-1 with TRBJ2-7, with D perhaps matching TRBD2 (7 bases). The CDR3 length is 15 residues. Trimming shortened V by 0 bases and J by 6 bases, and 16 bases separated the two germline ends. CDR1 is SGHRS, CDR2 YFSETQ, per germline. CDR3 coding DNA: TGCGCCAGCAGCTTGGAGGGGGGGCGAGCGGGCGAGCAGTACTTC. It yields the protein CASSLEGGRAGEQYF.

This clone was observed a handful of times. V is TRBV27 and J is TRBJ2-5; maybe TRBD2 (5 bases). Germline V gene data show CDR1 as MNHEY and CDR2 as SMNVEV (reference sequence). V gave up 5 bases and J gave up 2 bases, with 21 bases separating them. This CDR3 has 17 residues. CDR3 bases: TGTGCCAGCAGTCACCGGAAGTCGGGGTCTAAACAAGAGACCCAGTACTTC. Residues: CASSHRKSGSKQETQYF.

The chain couples TRBV10-2 to TRBJ2-5; no clear D. The CDR3 length is 11 residues. The germline V gene encodes CDR1 WSHSY and CDR2 SAAADI. Trimming took off 7 bases at V and 5 bases at J, with 8 bases between the two ends. Here the CDR3 reads CASTARETQYF. The CDR3 coding sequence is TGCGCCAGCACCGCCCGGGAGACCCAGTACTTC.

This chain links TRBV7-2 with TRBJ1-6; the D is unclear. The V and J ends lost 2 bases and 13 bases respectively, with 18 bases between them. CDR1 is SGHTA and CDR2 is FQGNSA in the germline V gene. The CDR3 contains 15 residues. The chain's CDR3 is CASSLSGVPSPPLHF. CDR3 bases: TGTGCCAGCAGCTTATCGGGCGTTCCCTCCCCCCCCCTCCACTTT.

This clone was seen a few times. The V and J genes are TRBV5-4 and TRBJ2-3, with 7 bases that match TRBD1. CDR3 length equals 14 residues. Germline V lookup: CDR1 SGHNT, CDR2 YYREEE (reference sequence). V lost 7 bases to trimming and J lost 2 bases; unmatched junction nucleotides: 7. The CDR3 nucleotides read TGTGCCAGCTCACAGGGGCTGGACACAGATACGCAGTATTTT. It yields the protein CASSQGLDTDTQYF. Full variable domain (outside the CDR3, taken from reference TRBV5-4 and TRBJ2-3): ETGVTQSPTHLIKTRGQQVTLRCSSQSGHNTVSWYQQALGQGPQFIFQYYREEENGRGNFPPRFSGLQFPNYSSELNVNALELDDSALYLCASSQGLDTDTQYFGPGTRLTVL.

This clone was seen a single time. This chain uses TRBV7-3 with TRBJ2-2; tentative D call: TRBD2 (5 bases). The CDR3 is 14 amino acids. Looked up from germline, CDR1 is SGHTA and CDR2 is FQGTGA. Trimming took off 5 bases at V and 5 bases at J, with 12 bases between the two ends. The DNA for the CDR3 is TGTGCCAGCAGCCAACAACCGGGAACCGGGGAGCTGTTTTTT. Amino acid sequence: CASSQQPGTGELFF.

By share of the sample, this clone is medium-sized. The gene calls are TRBV6-4 and TRBJ2-1, with 8 bases lining up with TRBD1. Unmatched junction bases numbered 7, after V lost 6 bases and J lost 0 bases. Germline CDR1 and CDR2: MRHNA and SNTAGT. This CDR3 spans 16 amino acids. The CDR3 coding sequence is TGTGCCAGCAGGCGAAGGACAGGGTGCTCCTACAATGAGCAGTTCTTC. Residues: CASRRRTGCSYNEQFF.

The chain uses TRBV7-2 and TRBJ1-2; TRBD1 matches at 7 bases. CDR1 SGHTA and CDR2 FQGNSA come from the germline V gene. J was trimmed by 3 bases and V by 5 bases; bases with no gene match: 3. The CDR3 has 13 amino acids. CDR3 coding DNA: TGTGCCAGCAGCCTCCAGGGGGACTATGGCTACACCTTC. Its translation is CASSLQGDYGYTF. The full variable domain, with the rest looked up from reference TRBV7-2 and TRBJ1-2, is GAGVSQSPSNKVTEKGKDVELRCDPISGHTALYWYRQSLGQGLEFLIYFQGNSAPDKSGLPSDRFSAERTGGSVSTLTIQRTQQEDSAVYLCASSLQGDYGYTFGSGTRLTVV.

The chain employs TRBV4-2 and TRBJ1-2; D uncertain. CDR3 length: 12 amino acids. V was shortened by 7 bases and J by 7 bases, with 13 bases between the two germline ends. In germline, CDR1 is LGHNA, CDR2 YNFKEQ. The CDR3 DNA follows: TGTGCCAGCACTGCTCTATGGGGTGGCTACACCTTC. It is translated as CASTALWGGYTF.

V and J are TRBV7-2 and TRBJ2-5, with 10 bases that match TRBD2. Germline V gene lookup returns CDR1 SGHTA and CDR2 FQGNSA. V was clipped by 5 bases and J by 7 bases; unmatched bases: 13. The CDR3 totals 16 residues. The CDR3 DNA sequence: TGTGCCAGCAGCCCCGGACCTAGCGGGGGACCCGTGACCCAGTACTTC. It encodes CASSPGPSGGPVTQYF.

The V gene is TRBV5-4, the J gene TRBJ2-5; D is unresolved. Germline V lookup: CDR1 SGHNT, CDR2 YYREEE (reference sequence). With 4 bases removed from V and 5 bases from J, the gap between germline ends came to 15 bases. The CDR3 spans 14 residues. CDR3 protein: CASSPSAGMETQYF. CDR3 nucleotide sequence: TGTGCCAGCAGCCCCTCAGCCGGCATGGAGACCCAGTACTTC.

The chain links TRBV5-1 to TRBJ2-3; TRBD1 agrees at 7 bases. Germline V gene sequence: CDR1 SGHRS, CDR2 YFSETQ. The CDR3 covers 15 residues. J was trimmed by 0 bases and V by 4 bases; bases with no gene match: 5. This CDR3 reads CASSRQGLSTDTQYF. CDR3 coding DNA: TGCGCCAGCAGCCGACAGGGCCTAAGCACAGATACGCAGTATTTT.

This chain uses TRBV4-3 with TRBJ2-7; 10 nucleotides match TRBD2. V trimming: 1 base; J trimming: 5 bases; junction bases outside the gene matches: 8. The CDR3 extends over 16 amino acids. Germline CDR1 and CDR2: LGHNA and YSLEER. The CDR3 spells CASSQASGGATHEQYF. Here the CDR3 DNA reads TGCGCCAGCAGCCAAGCGAGCGGGGGGGCCACCCACGAGCAGTACTTC.

V and J are TRBV6-1 and TRBJ2-7; D perhaps matches TRBD2 (6 bases). The V end was cut by 0 bases, the J end by 3 bases, with 12 bases between. The germline CDR1 and CDR2 sequences are MNHNS and SASEGT. The CDR3 spans 15 residues. The CDR3 reads CASSEASGGIYEQYF. The CDR3, as DNA: TGTGCCAGCAGTGAAGCGAGTGGGGGGATCTACGAGCAGTACTTC.

The chain carries TRBV11-2 and TRBJ2-5; possible D gene TRBD2, 6 bases. Trimming stripped 0 bases from V and 1 base from J, with 9 bases between. In germline, CDR1 is SGHAT, CDR2 FQNNGV. This CDR3 has 15 residues. CDR3 protein: CASSLEGGGQETQYF. Written as DNA, the CDR3 is TGTGCCAGCAGCTTAGAGGGGGGTGGCCAAGAGACCCAGTACTTC.

V usage is TRBV7-8 and J usage is TRBJ2-2; D is ambiguous. Between the trimmed V and J ends, which lost 1 base and 4 bases, there was a span of 4 bases. This CDR3 comprises 13 residues. Germline loops: CDR1 SGHVS, CDR2 FQNEAQ. The CDR3 loop is CASSLETTGELFF. The CDR3 bases are TGTGCCAGCAGCTTAGAGACCACCGGGGAGCTGTTTTTT.

This clone was counted only a few times. This sequence joins TRBV18 and TRBJ1-1, with a weak D call TRBD1 (6 bases). Germline V gene data show CDR1 as KGHSH and CDR2 as LQKENI. V lost 3 bases and J 5 bases, leaving 16 bases between the germline ends. This CDR3 spans 15 amino acids. The CDR3 bases are TGTGCCAGCTCACCCAGGACAGCGGGAAGGACTGAAGCTTTCTTT. It is translated as CASSPRTAGRTEAFF.